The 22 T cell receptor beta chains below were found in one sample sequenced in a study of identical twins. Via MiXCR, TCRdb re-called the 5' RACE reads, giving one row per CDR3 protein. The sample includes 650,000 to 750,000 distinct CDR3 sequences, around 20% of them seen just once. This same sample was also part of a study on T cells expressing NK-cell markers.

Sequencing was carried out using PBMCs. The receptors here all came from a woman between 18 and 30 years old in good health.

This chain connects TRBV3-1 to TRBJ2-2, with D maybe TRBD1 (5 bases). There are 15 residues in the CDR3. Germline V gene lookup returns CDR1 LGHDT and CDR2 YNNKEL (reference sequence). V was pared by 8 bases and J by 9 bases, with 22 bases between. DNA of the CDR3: TGTGCCAGCTCCCAGCAGGTACCTTGGACACGGGAGCTGTTTTTT. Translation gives CASSQQVPWTRELFF.

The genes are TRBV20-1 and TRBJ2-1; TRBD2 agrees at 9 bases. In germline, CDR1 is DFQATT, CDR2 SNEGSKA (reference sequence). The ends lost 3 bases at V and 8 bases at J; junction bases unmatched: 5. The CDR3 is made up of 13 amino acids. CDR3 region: CSARREGDDEQFF. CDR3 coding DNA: TGCAGTGCTAGGCGGGAGGGCGACGATGAGCAGTTCTTC.

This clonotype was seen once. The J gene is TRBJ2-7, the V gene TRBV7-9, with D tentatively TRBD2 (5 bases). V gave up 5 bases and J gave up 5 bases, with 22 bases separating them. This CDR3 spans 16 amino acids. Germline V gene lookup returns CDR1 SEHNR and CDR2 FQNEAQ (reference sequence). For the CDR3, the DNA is TGTGCCAGCAGCCTCGTCATGGGGAGCATCATGGACGAGCAGTACTTC. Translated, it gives CASSLVMGSIMDEQYF.

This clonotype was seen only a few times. Here the CDR3 DNA reads TGTGCCAGCAGTTACGGGTGGGGGACTGAAGCTTTCTTT. It is translated as CASSYGWGTEAFF. This chain joins TRBV6-6 and TRBJ1-1, with D tentatively TRBD1 (5 bases). The V end was cut by 2 bases, the J end by 5 bases, with 9 bases between. Germline V gene data show CDR1 as MNHNY and CDR2 as SVGAGI (reference sequence). CDR3 length equals 13 residues.

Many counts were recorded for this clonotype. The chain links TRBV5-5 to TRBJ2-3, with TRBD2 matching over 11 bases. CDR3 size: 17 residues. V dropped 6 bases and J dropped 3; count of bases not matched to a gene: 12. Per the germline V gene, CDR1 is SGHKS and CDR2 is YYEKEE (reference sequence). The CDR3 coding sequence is TGTGCCAGCACTGTCAATCCCGGGACTAGCGGTACAGATACGCAGTATTTT. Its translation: CASTVNPGTSGTDTQYF.

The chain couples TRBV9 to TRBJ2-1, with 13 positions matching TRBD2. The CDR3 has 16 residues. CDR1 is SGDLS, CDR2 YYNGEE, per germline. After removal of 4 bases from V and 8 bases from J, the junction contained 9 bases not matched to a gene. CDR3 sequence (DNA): TGTGCCAGCAGCTCCCGGACTAGCGGGAGTGGGGATGAGCAGTTCTTC. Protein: CASSSRTSGSGDEQFF.

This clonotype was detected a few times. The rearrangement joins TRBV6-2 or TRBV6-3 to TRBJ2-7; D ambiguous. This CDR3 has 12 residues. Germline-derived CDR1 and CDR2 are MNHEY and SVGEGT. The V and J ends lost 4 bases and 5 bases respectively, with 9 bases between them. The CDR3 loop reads CASSFFSHEQYF. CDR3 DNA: TGTGCCAGCAGTTTCTTTAGCCACGAGCAGTACTTC.

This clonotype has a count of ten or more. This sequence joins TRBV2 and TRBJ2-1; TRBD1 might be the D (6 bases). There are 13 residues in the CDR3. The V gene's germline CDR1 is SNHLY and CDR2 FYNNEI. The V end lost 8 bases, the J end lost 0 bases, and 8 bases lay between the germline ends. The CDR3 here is CASRDNSYNEQFF. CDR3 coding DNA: TGTGCCAGCCGGGACAACTCCTACAATGAGCAGTTCTTC.

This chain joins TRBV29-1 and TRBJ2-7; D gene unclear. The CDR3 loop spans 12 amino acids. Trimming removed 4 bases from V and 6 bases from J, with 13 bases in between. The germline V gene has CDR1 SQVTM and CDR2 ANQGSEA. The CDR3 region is CSVALVRGEQYF. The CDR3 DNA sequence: TGCAGCGTTGCCCTCGTGAGAGGCGAGCAGTACTTC.

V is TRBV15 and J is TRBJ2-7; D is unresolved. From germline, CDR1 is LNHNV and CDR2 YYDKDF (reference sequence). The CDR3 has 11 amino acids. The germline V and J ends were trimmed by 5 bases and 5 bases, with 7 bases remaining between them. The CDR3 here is CATSRWNEQYF. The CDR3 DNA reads TGTGCCACCAGCCGGTGGAACGAGCAGTACTTC.

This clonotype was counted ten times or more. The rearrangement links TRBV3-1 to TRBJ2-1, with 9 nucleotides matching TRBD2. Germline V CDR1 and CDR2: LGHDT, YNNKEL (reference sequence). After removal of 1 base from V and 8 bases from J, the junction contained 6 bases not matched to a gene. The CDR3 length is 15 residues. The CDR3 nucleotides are TGTGCCAGCAGCCAAGTTCGTAGCGGGAGCCATGAGCAGTTCTTC. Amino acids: CASSQVRSGSHEQFF.

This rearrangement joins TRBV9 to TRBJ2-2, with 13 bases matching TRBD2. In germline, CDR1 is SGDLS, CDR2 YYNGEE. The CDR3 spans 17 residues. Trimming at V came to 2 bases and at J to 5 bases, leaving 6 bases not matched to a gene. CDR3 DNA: TGTGCCAGCAGCGTCGCTACTAGCGGGAGGGCGACCGGGGAGCTGTTTTTT. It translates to CASSVATSGRATGELFF.

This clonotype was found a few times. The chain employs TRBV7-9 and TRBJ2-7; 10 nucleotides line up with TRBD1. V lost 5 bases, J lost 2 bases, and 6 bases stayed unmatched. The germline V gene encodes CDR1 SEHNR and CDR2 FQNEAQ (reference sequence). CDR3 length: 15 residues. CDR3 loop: CASSPVGTGAYEQYF. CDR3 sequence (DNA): TGTGCCAGCAGCCCCGTGGGGACAGGGGCCTACGAGCAGTACTTC.

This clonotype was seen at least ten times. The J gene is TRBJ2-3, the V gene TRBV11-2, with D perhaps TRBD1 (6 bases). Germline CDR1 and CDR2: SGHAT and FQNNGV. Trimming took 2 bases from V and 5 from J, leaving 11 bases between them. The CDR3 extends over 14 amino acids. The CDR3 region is CASSLLLRGDTQYF. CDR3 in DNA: TGTGCCAGCAGCTTATTGCTCAGGGGAGATACGCAGTATTTT.

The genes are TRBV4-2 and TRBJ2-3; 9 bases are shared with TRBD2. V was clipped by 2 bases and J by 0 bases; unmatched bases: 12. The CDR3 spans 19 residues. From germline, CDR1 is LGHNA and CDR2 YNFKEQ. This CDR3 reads CASSQLASTSGYSTDTQYF. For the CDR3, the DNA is TGTGCCAGCAGCCAATTAGCCTCGACTAGCGGTTATAGCACAGATACGCAGTATTTT.

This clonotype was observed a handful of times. The CDR3 loop is CASSANSGNTIYF. CDR3 coding DNA: TGTGCCAGCAGTGCGAACTCTGGAAACACCATATATTTT. The V gene is TRBV12-3 or TRBV12-4, the J gene TRBJ1-3; D gene ambiguous. The V end lost 5 bases, the J end lost 0 bases, and 5 bases lay between the germline ends. This CDR3 contains 13 residues.

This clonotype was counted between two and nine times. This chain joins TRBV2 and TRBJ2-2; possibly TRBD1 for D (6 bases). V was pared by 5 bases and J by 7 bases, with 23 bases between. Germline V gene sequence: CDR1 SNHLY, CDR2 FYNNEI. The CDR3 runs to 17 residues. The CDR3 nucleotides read TGTGCCAGCAGTAGTTACCCCTTGACAGAGGGGGTCGGGGAGCTGTTTTTT. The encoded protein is CASSSYPLTEGVGELFF.

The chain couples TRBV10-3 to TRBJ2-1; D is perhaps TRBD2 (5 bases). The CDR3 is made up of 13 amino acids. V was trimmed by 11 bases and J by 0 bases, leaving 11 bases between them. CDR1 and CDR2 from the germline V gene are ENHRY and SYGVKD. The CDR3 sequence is CAVRRPSYNEQFF. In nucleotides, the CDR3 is TGTGCCGTGCGGAGGCCCTCCTACAATGAGCAGTTCTTC.

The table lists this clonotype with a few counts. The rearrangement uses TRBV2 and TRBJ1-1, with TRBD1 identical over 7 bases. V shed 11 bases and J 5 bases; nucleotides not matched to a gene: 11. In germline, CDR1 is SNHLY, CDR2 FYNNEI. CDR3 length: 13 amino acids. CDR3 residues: CAARQGRGTEAFF. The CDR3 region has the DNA TGTGCCGCGCGACAGGGAAGAGGGACTGAAGCTTTCTTT.

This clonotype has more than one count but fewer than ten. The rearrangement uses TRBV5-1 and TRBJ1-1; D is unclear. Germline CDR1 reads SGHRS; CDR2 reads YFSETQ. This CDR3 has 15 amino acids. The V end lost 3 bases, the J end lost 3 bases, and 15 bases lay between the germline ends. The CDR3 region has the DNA TGCGCCAGCAGCTCGAACTACGGGGTCGACACTGAAGCTTTCTTT. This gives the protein CASSSNYGVDTEAFF.

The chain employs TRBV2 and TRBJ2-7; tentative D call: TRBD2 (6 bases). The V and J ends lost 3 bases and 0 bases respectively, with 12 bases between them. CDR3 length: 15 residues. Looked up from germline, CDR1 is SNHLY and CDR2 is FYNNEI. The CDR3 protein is CASSEEVAASYEQYF. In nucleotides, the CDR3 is TGTGCCAGCAGTGAGGAGGTAGCGGCCTCCTACGAGCAGTACTTC.

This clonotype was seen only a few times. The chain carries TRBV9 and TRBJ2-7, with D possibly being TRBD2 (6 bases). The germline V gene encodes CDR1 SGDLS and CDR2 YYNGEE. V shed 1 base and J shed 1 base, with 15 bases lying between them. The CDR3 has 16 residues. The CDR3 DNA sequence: TGTGCCAGCAGCGTATCAGGGAGCGGGCGTTCCTACGAGCAGTACTTC. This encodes CASSVSGSGRSYEQYF.